Presented here are 4 T cell receptor beta chains from one specimen sequenced in a study of T cell changes during pregnancy in multiple sclerosis. Method: immunoSEQ multiplex PCR; TCRdb's copy keeps in-frame clones and lacks some. The table includes more than 35,000 clones, over 75% detected once. The material sequenced was CD4+ T cells from peripheral blood mononuclear cells, taken in the first trimester of pregnancy. These receptors were obtained from a female donor in good health, enrolled as a control in a pregnancy study.

Notes on this clone: Its ends do not fully match the called genes, so a read error is possible. The chain couples TRBV7-7 to TRBJ2-1, with D maybe TRBD1 (7 bases). Per germline, CDR1 SSHAT and CDR2 FNYEAQ (reference sequence). This CDR3 region has 15 residues. CDR3 coding DNA: TGTGCTAGCAGTCTGCAGGGGGGCGCGGGAAATGAGCAGTTCTTC. This encodes CASSLQGGAGNEQFF.

The chain recombines TRBV6-5 with TRBJ1-2; D perhaps matches TRBD1 (6 bases). V lost 1 base and J lost 7, with 16 bases in between. This CDR3 is built from 15 residues. Looked up from germline, CDR1 is MNHEY and CDR2 is SVGAGI. CDR3 in amino acids: CASSYYQTGQTGYTF. The CDR3 coding sequence is TGTGCCAGCAGTTACTACCAAACGGGACAAACTGGCTACACCTTC.

This clone has a single count. This chain uses TRBV10-1 with TRBJ2-1; possibly TRBD1 for D (6 bases). The V end was cut by 10 bases, the J end by 6 bases, with 19 bases between. Germline loops: CDR1 WNHNN, CDR2 SYGVQD (reference sequence). The CDR3 loop spans 14 amino acids. The CDR3 nucleotides read TGCGCCACCCGGGGACATAGTACGTGCAATGAGCAGTTCTTC. Amino acid sequence: CATRGHSTCNEQFF.

V is TRBV10-3 and J is TRBJ1-2; 7 positions match TRBD1. With 5 bases clipped from V and 5 bases from J, the junction kept 5 bases outside the gene matches. This CDR3 is built from 13 residues. Germline V gene data show CDR1 as ENHRY and CDR2 as SYGVKD. The CDR3: CAISTTGEYGYTF. Here the CDR3 DNA reads TGTGCCATCAGTACAACAGGGGAATATGGCTACACCTTC.